The T cell receptor beta chain under discussion was sequenced for a study of T cell repertoires in cytomegalovirus infection. Points on this clonotype: Antigen specificity is unknown.

Germline V CDR1 and CDR2: MGHDK, SYGVNS. V was shortened by 3 bases and J by 8 bases, with 10 bases between the two germline ends. The CDR3 loop spans 12 amino acids. TCRdb used MiXCR to reprocess the reads, holding one entry per CDR3 protein. The data show approximately 150,000 distinct CDR3 sequences, roughly 20% seen once. This receptor was taken from a human donor in good health (CMV status not recorded). Some clones in this sample may be carry-over from other donors' samples. This rearrangement joins TRBV25-1 to TRBJ1-1, with D possibly being TRBD1 (5 bases). Material: CD8+ T cells from cultured PBMCs, obtained from culture after CMV antigen stimulation. The CDR3 spells CASSDIWGEAFF. The CDR3 DNA is TGTGCCAGCAGTGACATATGGGGGGAAGCTTTCTTT.